The 14 T cell receptor beta chains below were found in one sample sequenced in a study of vaccination effects on CD4 cells after COVID-19. Clones were sequenced by immunoSEQ multiplex PCR, and TCRdb holds only the in-frame ones, with some missing. The sample has tens of thousands of clones, roughly 81% seen once. These receptors' antigens are unknown. Antigen-specific CD4+ T cells were expanded (with viral peptide pools) by the ViraFEST assay ahead of sequencing. Researchers isolated CD4+ T cells once less than twelve days of culture had elapsed. The sample consisted of CD4+ T cells from PBMCs cultured with HCoV-229E spike peptides, taken before COVID-19 vaccination. The receptor set was obtained from a human donor who received a COVID-19 vaccine.

The chain has TRBV7-3 and TRBJ1-2, with 8 nucleotides matching TRBD1. J was trimmed by 7 bases and V by 5 bases; bases with no gene match: 9. The CDR3 sequence is 14 residues long. From germline, CDR1 is SGHTA and CDR2 FQGTGA. In DNA, the CDR3 is TGTGCCAGCAGCCGACAGGGGCAAGATGGTGGCTACACCTTC. Translating it yields CASSRQGQDGGYTF.

This clone occurred once. The chain joins TRBV29-1 to TRBJ2-1; D not resolved. V was clipped by 2 bases and J by 12 bases, with 11 bases between them. Germline assignment: CDR1 SQVTM and CDR2 ANQGSEA. This CDR3 region has 11 residues. The CDR3 loop reads CSVESRLGQFF. The CDR3 nucleotides read TGCAGCGTTGAAAGCCGACTGGGGCAGTTCTTC.

This chain joins TRBV5-1 and TRBJ1-2; D unresolved. The CDR3 loop spans 14 amino acids. Trimming pared 2 bases from V and 1 base from J, leaving 9 bases between. Germline V CDR1 and CDR2: SGHRS, YFSETQ. For the CDR3, the DNA is TGCGCCAGCAGCTTTGTTGAATTTAACTATGGCTACACCTTC. The encoded protein is CASSFVEFNYGYTF.

The rearrangement links TRBV6-2 or TRBV6-3 to TRBJ1-1, with 9 bases that match TRBD1. V gave up 2 bases and J gave up 6 bases; unmatched junction bases: 16. The CDR3 contains 18 residues. Germline V gene sequence: CDR1 MNHEY, CDR2 SVGEGT. The CDR3 coding sequence is TGTGCCAGCAGTTACGCGACGGACAGGGGCCCTCCCTTGCCTGAAGCTTTCTTT. Its translation is CASSYATDRGPPLPEAFF.

The genes are TRBV14 and TRBJ1-1; D is ambiguous. Germline CDR1 SGHDN, CDR2 FVKESK. This CDR3 contains 13 residues. Deletions cut 5 bases from V and 4 bases from J, with 11 bases between. The CDR3 reads CASSVGVLTEAFF. The DNA of the CDR3 is TGTGCCAGCAGCGTCGGGGTTCTCACTGAAGCTTTCTTT. The full variable domain, its missing parts supplied by reference TRBV14 and TRBJ1-1, is EAGVTQFPSHSVIEKGQTVTLRCDPISGHDNLYWYRRVMGKEIKFLLHFVKESKQDESGMPNNRFLAERTGGTYSTLKVQPAELEDSGVYFCASSVGVLTEAFFGQGTRLTVV.

This sequence joins TRBV5-1 and TRBJ1-2, with TRBD1 as a possible D gene (6 bases). This CDR3 comprises 15 residues. Between the trimmed V and J ends, which lost 4 bases and 4 bases, there was a span of 17 bases. Germline lookup yields CDR1 SGHRS and CDR2 YFSETQ. CDR3 region: CASSLGTGSSYGYTF. DNA for the CDR3: TGCGCCAGCAGCCTTGGAACAGGGTCGAGCTATGGCTACACCTTC.

This chain links TRBV6-1 with TRBJ2-5; 8 bases line up with TRBD1. CDR1 is MNHNS and CDR2 is SASEGT in the germline V gene. The CDR3 totals 14 residues. The junction had 6 bases not matched to a gene; V was cut back by 4 bases and J by 5 bases. CDR3 nucleotides: TGTGCCAGCAGTGGGAGGACAGGGAAGGAGACCCAGTACTTC. This translates into CASSGRTGKETQYF.

This clone came up once. The chain joins TRBV2 to TRBJ1-1, with D perhaps TRBD1 (5 bases). This CDR3 spans 14 amino acids. Germline V gene sequence: CDR1 SNHLY, CDR2 FYNNEI. Trimming cost V 6 bases and J 1 base, with 12 bases left between them. CDR3: CASSRGVENTEAFF. The CDR3 DNA reads TGTGCCAGCAGCCGGGGGGTGGAGAACACTGAAGCTTTCTTT. Supplemented by reference TRBV2 and TRBJ1-1, the full variable domain reads EPEVTQTPSHQVTQMGQEVILRCVPISNHLYFYWYRQILGQKVEFLVSFYNNEISEKSEIFDDQFSVERPDGSNFTLKIRSTKLEDSAMYFCASSRGVENTEAFFGQGTRLTVV.

In this sample, this clone turned up once. The chain has TRBV6-5 and TRBJ2-1, with 9 bases that match TRBD2. Per the germline V gene, CDR1 is MNHEY and CDR2 is SVGAGI. This CDR3 has 13 amino acids. J gave up 1 base and V 8 bases, and 0 bases lay outside the gene matches. The CDR3 coding sequence is TGTGCCAGCGCGGGGGGGTCCTACAATGAGCAGTTCTTC. Translation gives CASAGGSYNEQFF.

The chain has TRBV5-1 and TRBJ2-5; no clear D. The CDR3 is 15 amino acids. Deletions cut 7 bases from V and 5 bases from J, with 21 bases between. The germline gives CDR1 SGHRS, CDR2 YFSETQ. CDR3: CASAPHRTAQETQYF. The CDR3 coding sequence is TGCGCCAGCGCCCCTCACCGGACGGCTCAGGAGACCCAGTACTTC.

This chain links TRBV7-9 with TRBJ1-2; D remains ambiguous. CDR3 length equals 13 residues. Deletions cut 8 bases from V and 4 bases from J, with 14 bases between. CDR1 is SEHNR and CDR2 is FQNEAQ in the germline V gene (reference sequence). This chain's CDR3 is CASGLGGSYGYTF. The DNA for the CDR3 is TGTGCCAGCGGACTGGGTGGTAGCTATGGCTACACCTTC.

V usage is TRBV5-4 and J usage is TRBJ2-3; D ambiguous. V lost 0 bases to trimming and J lost 4 bases, with 6 bases between them. The CDR3 has 13 residues. CDR1 SGHNT and CDR2 YYREEE come from the germline V gene (reference sequence). CDR3 loop: CASSLDTSDTQYF. CDR3 bases: TGTGCCAGCAGCTTGGACACCTCAGATACGCAGTATTTT. Filled out from reference TRBV5-4 and TRBJ2-3, the complete variable domain reads ETGVTQSPTHLIKTRGQQVTLRCSSQSGHNTVSWYQQALGQGPQFIFQYYREEENGRGNFPPRFSGLQFPNYSSELNVNALELDDSALYLCASSLDTSDTQYFGPGTRLTVL.

The genes are TRBV5-1 and TRBJ1-1; weak D call: TRBD1 (6 bases). The CDR3 runs to 15 residues. V was trimmed by 0 bases and J by 5 bases, leaving 14 bases between them. CDR1 and CDR2 from the germline V gene are SGHRS and YFSETQ. CDR3 in DNA: TGCGCCAGCAGCTTGGCCGTTGGGGGCACAACTGAAGCTTTCTTT. This codes for CASSLAVGGTTEAFF. Complete variable domain (other parts from reference TRBV5-1 and TRBJ1-1): KAGVTQTPRYLIKTRGQQVTLSCSPISGHRSVSWYQQTPGQGLQFLFEYFSETQRNKGNFPGRFSGRQFSNSRSEMNVSTLELGDSALYLCASSLAVGGTTEAFFGQGTRLTVV.

The rearrangement uses TRBV3-1 (or the pseudogene TRBV3-2) and TRBJ1-1, with D perhaps matching TRBD1 (6 bases). Germline CDR1 and CDR2: LGHDT and YNNKEL (reference sequence). This CDR3 comprises 14 residues. Trimming removed 0 bases from V and 10 bases from J, with 15 bases in between. The CDR3 spells CASSQETWGAGAFF. CDR3 nucleotides: TGTGCCAGCAGCCAAGAGACTTGGGGGGCAGGAGCTTTCTTT.